Presented here are 19 T cell receptor beta chains from one specimen sequenced in a study of siplizumab effects on memory and regulatory T cells. Sequencing used immunoSEQ multiplex PCR; TCRdb keeps in-frame clones, though not all of them. The sample comprises 80,000 to 95,000 clones, 95% of which are singletons, and around 20% rests with the top ten. Sequenced input: CD8+ T cells sorted from blood. The source is a human donor in good health.

The V call is TRBV11-2, the J call TRBJ1-1, with D uncertain. CDR3 length: 11 residues. Trimming removed 5 bases from V and 4 bases from J, with 5 bases in between. CDR1 and CDR2 (germline): SGHAT, FQNNGV. This CDR3 reads CASSLSTEAFF. CDR3 in DNA: TGTGCCAGCAGCCTCTCCACTGAAGCTTTCTTT. The variable domain in full, with the rest retrieved from reference TRBV11-2 and TRBJ1-1, is EAGVAQSPRYKIIEKRQSVAFWCNPISGHATLYWYQQILGQGPKLLIQFQNNGVVDDSQLPKDRFSAERLKGVDSTLKIQPAKLEDSAVYLCASSLSTEAFFGQGTRLTVV.

The chain joins TRBV10-1 to TRBJ2-1; TRBD1 is a possible D gene (5 bases). V was trimmed by 9 bases and J by 5 bases, leaving 17 bases between them. CDR3 length: 14 residues. The V gene's germline CDR1 is WNHNN and CDR2 SYGVQD (reference sequence). The CDR3 loop reads CASTGQVFNNEQFF. In DNA form, the CDR3 reads TGCGCCAGTACCGGACAAGTCTTTAACAATGAGCAGTTCTTC.

The chain links TRBV7-2 to TRBJ1-1; D is perhaps TRBD1 (5 bases). The ends were cut back, 5 bases at V and 5 bases at J, with 12 bases in the middle. Germline V gene sequence: CDR1 SGHTA, CDR2 FQGNSA. The length of the CDR3 is 13 residues. In DNA, the CDR3 is TGTGCCAGCAGCACAGACAGTGAAACTGAAGCTTTCTTT. It codes for CASSTDSETEAFF.

The chain links TRBV4-1 to TRBJ2-7; 12 bases fit TRBD2. Germline CDR1 MGHRA, CDR2 YSYEKL. The CDR3 loop spans 15 amino acids. J lost 1 base, V lost 5 bases, and 3 bases had no gene match. Here the CDR3 reads CASSYGLAGSYEQYF. The CDR3 DNA follows: TGCGCCAGCAGCTACGGACTAGCGGGATCCTACGAGCAGTACTTC.

The chain couples TRBV19 to TRBJ1-5, with no clear D. Germline V CDR1 and CDR2: LNHDA, SQIVND (reference sequence). V lost 5 bases, J lost 1 base, and 6 bases lay in between. CDR3 length: 13 residues. In DNA, the CDR3 is TGTGCCAGTAGTCCGGGAAGCAATCAGCCCCAGCATTTT. This gives the protein CASSPGSNQPQHF.

J is TRBJ2-3 and V is TRBV5-4; 8 nucleotides agree with TRBD1. From germline, CDR1 is SGHNT and CDR2 YYREEE (reference sequence). The CDR3 runs to 16 residues. V lost 2 bases and J lost 0; bases outside the gene matches: 5. CDR3 protein: CASSFDRGRSTDTQYF. DNA for the CDR3: TGTGCCAGCAGCTTTGACAGGGGTCGGAGCACAGATACGCAGTATTTT.

This clone was recorded only once. V gene TRBV19 combines with J gene TRBJ2-1; unclear D gene. The germline V gene has CDR1 LNHDA and CDR2 SQIVND (reference sequence). The CDR3 runs 14 residues. V lost 9 bases and J 6 bases, leaving 18 bases between the germline ends. Here the CDR3 DNA reads TGTGCCAGGCCCCGCTATCTAATTTCCAATGAGCAGTTCTTC. Translating gives CARPRYLISNEQFF.

J is TRBJ2-6 and V is TRBV29-1; D remains ambiguous. The CDR3 has 14 amino acids. Germline V gives CDR1 SQVTM, CDR2 ANQGSEA. V was cut by 2 bases and J by 1 base, with 6 bases left in between. The CDR3 loop is CSVESKSGANVLTF. Here the CDR3 DNA reads TGCAGCGTTGAAAGCAAATCTGGGGCCAACGTCCTGACTTTC.

J is TRBJ2-2 and V is TRBV6-1; no clear D gene. V shed 4 bases and J shed 6 bases, with 6 bases lying between them. The germline V gene encodes CDR1 MNHNS and CDR2 SASEGT. The CDR3 is 12 residues long. The CDR3 bases are TGTGCCAGCAGTGGGTTAGCCGGGGAGCTGTTTTTT. Amino acids: CASSGLAGELFF.

The chain has TRBV7-6 and TRBJ1-3; the match to TRBD1 covers 7 bases. This CDR3 has 16 residues. Germline V lookup: CDR1 SGHVS, CDR2 FNYEAQ. V lost 5 bases and J lost 0; bases outside the gene matches: 7. CDR3: CASSPGGTVSGNTIYF. Written as DNA, the CDR3 is TGTGCCAGCAGCCCGGGTGGGACAGTCTCTGGAAACACCATATATTTT.

The chain combines TRBV28 with TRBJ1-5; 8 bases are shared with TRBD1. Losses at the gene ends were 8 bases for V and 3 bases for J; bases not matched to a gene: 9. The CDR3 is 15 residues long. Per germline, CDR1 MDHEN and CDR2 SYDVKM. CDR3 nucleotide sequence: TGTGCCAGCCGTAGGACAGGGAGAAACAATCAGCCCCAGCATTTT. This gives the protein CASRRTGRNNQPQHF.

V is TRBV30 and J is TRBJ1-1, with 8 bases fitting TRBD1. Losses at the gene ends were 2 bases for V and 0 bases for J; bases not matched to a gene: 5. The CDR3 consists of 15 residues. Germline loops: CDR1 GTSNPN, CDR2 SVGIG (reference sequence). The CDR3 loop reads CAWSQNRGVNTEAFF. The CDR3 nucleotides are TGTGCCTGGAGTCAAAACAGGGGGGTGAACACTGAAGCTTTCTTT. The whole variable domain, filled in from reference TRBV30 and TRBJ1-1, reads SQTIHQWPATLVQPVGSPLSLECTVEGTSNPNLYWYRQAAGRGLQLLFYSVGIGQISSEVPQNLSASRPQDRQFILSSKKLLLSDSGFYLCAWSQNRGVNTEAFFGQGTRLTVV.

The rearrangement joins TRBV9 to TRBJ2-1; D not certain. The CDR3 has 12 amino acids. Germline CDR1 and CDR2: SGDLS and YYNGEE. Trimming took 0 bases from V and 9 from J, leaving 7 bases between them. CDR3 nucleotides: TGTGCCAGCAGCGTAGACTTCTCTGAGCAGTTCTTC. It encodes CASSVDFSEQFF.

The chain is built from TRBV7-3 and TRBJ2-5; 7 bases agree with TRBD1. Germline V gene lookup returns CDR1 SGHTA and CDR2 FQGTGA. Trimming removed 6 bases from V and 2 bases from J; junction bases left unmatched: 3. The CDR3 totals 13 residues. The CDR3 loop is CASSSGQQETQYF. CDR3 DNA: TGTGCCAGCAGTTCGGGACAGCAAGAGACCCAGTACTTC.

The genes are TRBV7-9 and TRBJ2-7, with TRBD2 matching over 8 bases. The CDR3 is 16 residues long. CDR1 and CDR2 (germline): SEHNR, FQNEAQ (reference sequence). V was pared by 2 bases and J by 3 bases, with 9 bases of the junction left unmatched. The DNA for the CDR3 is TGTGCCAGCAGCTTAACTTCGGGAGCGGGGGTCTACGAGCAGTACTTC. Translated: CASSLTSGAGVYEQYF.

In nucleotides, the CDR3 is TGTGCCAGCAGTCACAGGGGTAGGCACGATCAGCCCCAGCATTTT. Its protein product is CASSHRGRHDQPQHF. The chain couples TRBV6-5 to TRBJ1-5, with 7 positions matching TRBD1. The germline V gene encodes CDR1 MNHEY and CDR2 SVGAGI. Trimming took 5 bases from V and 5 from J; bases not matched to a gene: 9. This CDR3 has 15 amino acids.

The chain couples TRBV4-1 to TRBJ2-7, with D uncertain. Germline lookup yields CDR1 MGHRA and CDR2 YSYEKL. There are 13 residues in the CDR3. V dropped 1 base and J dropped 3 bases, with 7 bases sitting between them. The CDR3 region has the DNA TGCGCCAGCAGCCAAGTCTCTAGCTACGAGCAGTACTTC. It is translated as CASSQVSSYEQYF.

This chain links TRBV9 with TRBJ2-2; no clear D gene. Trimming stripped 0 bases from V and 6 bases from J, with 15 bases between. Germline V gives CDR1 SGDLS, CDR2 YYNGEE. The CDR3 covers 16 residues. DNA of the CDR3: TGTGCCAGCAGCGTAGGACGGCTAGACCCTCCCGGGGAGCTGTTTTTT. Translation: CASSVGRLDPPGELFF.

The rearrangement joins TRBV5-6 to TRBJ1-2; D not resolved. The V end was cut by 0 bases, the J end by 8 bases, with 5 bases between. Per the germline V gene, CDR1 is SGHDT and CDR2 is YYEEEE. This CDR3 has 11 residues. The CDR3 here is CASSLVGGYTF. CDR3 bases: TGTGCCAGCAGCTTGGTGGGAGGCTACACCTTC.